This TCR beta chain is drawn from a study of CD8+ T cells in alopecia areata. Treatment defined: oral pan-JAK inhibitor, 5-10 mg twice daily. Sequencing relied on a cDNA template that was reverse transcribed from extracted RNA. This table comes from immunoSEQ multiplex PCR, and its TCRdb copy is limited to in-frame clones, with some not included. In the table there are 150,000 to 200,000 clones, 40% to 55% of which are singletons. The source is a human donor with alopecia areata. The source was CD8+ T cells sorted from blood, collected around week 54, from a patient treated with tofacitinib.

CDR3 nucleotides: TGTGCCAGCAGCTTAGCAGGGGCCTCCTACGAGCAGTACTTC. The encoded protein is CASSLAGASYEQYF. This chain uses TRBV13 with TRBJ2-7, with D perhaps TRBD1 (6 bases). The V gene's germline CDR1 is PRHDT and CDR2 FYEKMQ (reference sequence). This CDR3 has 14 amino acids. Deletions cut 1 base from V and 0 bases from J, with 7 bases between.